These 20 T cell receptor beta chains were sequenced from one sample in a study of T cells in Graves' hyperthyroidism and ophthalmopathy. It was RNA transcripts that yielded the amplified TCR beta CDR3 regions. RT-PCR in the first round (using the HTBI primer set) targeted the TCR CDR3. In TCRdb, the multiplex PCR reads were re-called with MiXCR into one record per CDR3 protein. Among over 700,000 distinct CDR3 sequences listed, 15% to 20% were seen once. What was sequenced was blood. Receptors originate from a woman aged 50 to 60 with Graves' hyperthyroidism that later progressed to Graves' ophthalmopathy.

This sequence joins TRBV9 and TRBJ2-3; weak D call: TRBD1 (6 bases). This CDR3 is built from 14 residues. V was shortened by 0 bases and J by 4 bases, with 9 bases between the two germline ends. CDR1 and CDR2 from the germline V gene are SGDLS and YYNGEE. The CDR3 nucleotides read TGTGCCAGCAGCGTAGACCAGGGGCCAGATACGCAGTATTTT. It specifies CASSVDQGPDTQYF.

This chain links TRBV5-1 with TRBJ2-2; D perhaps matches TRBD1 (5 bases). The CDR3 spans 15 residues. Germline lookup yields CDR1 SGHRS and CDR2 YFSETQ. V was trimmed by 0 bases and J by 5 bases, leaving 11 bases between them. CDR3 protein: CASSLDRLRTGELFF. Here the CDR3 DNA reads TGCGCCAGCAGCTTGGACAGGTTGAGGACCGGGGAGCTGTTTTTT.

V gene TRBV20-1 combines with J gene TRBJ2-5; 8 nucleotides match TRBD2. The CDR3 runs to 16 residues. Germline CDR1 reads DFQATT; CDR2 reads SNEGSKA (reference sequence). V was pared by 1 base and J by 7 bases, with 14 bases of the junction left unmatched. The CDR3 sequence is CSARGVAGGGKGTQYF. DNA for the CDR3: TGCAGTGCTAGAGGGGTGGCGGGGGGCGGGAAAGGGACCCAGTACTTC.

CDR3 residues: CASSQEQNQPQHF. CDR3 DNA sequence: TGCGCCAGCAGCCAAGAACAGAATCAGCCCCAGCATTTT. The genes are TRBV4-1 and TRBJ1-5; D not certain. The CDR3 runs to 13 residues. Germline-derived CDR1 and CDR2 are MGHRA and YSYEKL. Trimming removed 0 bases from V and 4 bases from J, with 4 bases in between.

This clonotype has a count of ten or more. The chain employs TRBV7-2 and TRBJ2-2; D call uncertain. The germline V gene has CDR1 SGHTA and CDR2 FQGNSA. The CDR3 has 14 amino acids. V was pared by 1 base and J by 3 bases, with 6 bases between. The CDR3 loop is CASSLVVDTGELFF. CDR3 DNA sequence: TGTGCCAGCAGCTTAGTGGTCGACACCGGGGAGCTGTTTTTT.

In this sample, this clonotype turned up many times. The V gene is TRBV13, the J gene TRBJ2-7; D unclear. Germline V lookup: CDR1 PRHDT, CDR2 FYEKMQ (reference sequence). The ends were cut back, 3 bases at V and 3 bases at J, with 21 bases in the middle. This CDR3 comprises 17 residues. DNA for the CDR3: TGTGCCAGCAGCTTCGGAGAAGCCGGGCCCCCTTTCTACGAGCAGTACTTC. This encodes CASSFGEAGPPFYEQYF.

The chain combines TRBV7-9 with TRBJ2-1; a possible D gene is TRBD1 (6 bases). This CDR3 spans 19 amino acids. Deletions cut 5 bases from V and 7 bases from J, with 30 bases between. The germline gives CDR1 SEHNR, CDR2 FQNEAQ (reference sequence). CDR3 sequence reads: CASSLSRFQGKFYGNEQFF. The CDR3 DNA reads TGTGCCAGCAGCCTCAGCAGGTTCCAGGGGAAATTCTATGGGAATGAGCAGTTCTTC. The complete variable domain, with remaining parts taken from reference TRBV7-9 and TRBJ2-1, reads DTGVSQNPRHKITKRGQNVTFRCDPISEHNRLYWYRQTLGQGPEFLTYFQNEAQLEKSRLLSDRFSAERPKGSFSTLEIQRTEQGDSAMYLCASSLSRFQGKFYGNEQFFGPGTRLTVL.

This clonotype appeared a few times. With a much larger clone just one base away, this may be a read error. The chain couples TRBV3-1 to TRBJ2-1; D is uncertain. From germline, CDR1 is LGHDT and CDR2 YNNKEL (reference sequence). CDR3 length: 12 amino acids. The CDR3 loop is CVSSKLPYEQFF. In DNA, the CDR3 is TGTGTCAGCAGCAAACTACCCTATGAGCAGTTCTTC.

In this sample, this clonotype turned up a few times. The V gene is TRBV12-3 or TRBV12-4, the J gene TRBJ2-3; 10 bases line up with TRBD1. V lost 5 bases, J lost 6 bases, and 5 bases stayed unmatched. The CDR3 has 14 amino acids. The CDR3: CASSPGTGVDTQYF. Written as DNA, the CDR3 is TGTGCCAGCAGTCCCGGGACAGGGGTTGATACGCAGTATTTT.

The chain joins TRBV4-1 to TRBJ1-1; TRBD1 matches at 8 bases. The V gene's germline CDR1 is MGHRA and CDR2 YSYEKL. After removal of 5 bases from V and 2 bases from J, the junction contained 19 bases not matched to a gene. This CDR3 spans 19 amino acids. CDR3 DNA sequence: TGCGCCAGCAGCGGGCGACAGGGGCGCTTAACAGGGACAAACACTGAAGCTTTCTTT. It is translated as CASSGRQGRLTGTNTEAFF.

The sample holds many counts of this clonotype. At one end, the junction sequence differs from germline, possibly due to a read error. The chain carries TRBV5-1 and TRBJ2-5, with 8 bases identical to TRBD1. This CDR3 is 14 amino acids long. Germline V CDR1 and CDR2: SGHRS, YFSETQ. The DNA of the CDR3 is TGTGCCAGCAGCCGAGGACAGGGCGAAGAGACCCAGTACTTC. It codes for CASSRGQGEETQYF.

In its sample, this clonotype was seen many times. The chain couples TRBV12-3 or TRBV12-4 to TRBJ2-7, with D uncertain. The CDR3 spans 12 residues. V lost 3 bases, J lost 3 bases, and 6 bases lay in between. Written as DNA, the CDR3 is TGTGCCAGCAGTTTTAACAGCTACGAGCAGTACTTC. This gives the protein CASSFNSYEQYF.

Many counts were recorded for this clonotype. The chain couples TRBV30 to TRBJ1-2; weak D call: TRBD1 (5 bases). V lost 3 bases and J 7 bases, leaving 12 bases between the germline ends. The CDR3 totals 12 residues. Germline lookup yields CDR1 GTSNPN and CDR2 SVGIG (reference sequence). CDR3 bases: TGTGCCTGGAGCCTGACCGGGGGTGGCTACACCTTC. Translating it yields CAWSLTGGGYTF.

This chain connects TRBV6-4 to TRBJ2-1; weak D call: TRBD1 (5 bases). The CDR3 is 15 residues long. Germline V CDR1 and CDR2: MRHNA, SNTAGT. The V end was cut by 4 bases, the J end by 0 bases, with 10 bases between. CDR3 nucleotide sequence: TGTGCCAGCAGTGGGGGCAGCAACTCCTACAATGAGCAGTTCTTC. Translating it yields CASSGGSNSYNEQFF.

In its sample, this clonotype was seen many times. This rearrangement joins TRBV5-1 to TRBJ1-1, with D maybe TRBD1 (6 bases). This CDR3 has 15 residues. CDR1 and CDR2 from the germline V gene are SGHRS and YFSETQ. V shed 0 bases and J shed 4 bases, with 13 bases lying between them. This CDR3 reads CASSLAGAGSTEAFF. In DNA form, the CDR3 reads TGCGCCAGCAGCTTGGCAGGGGCTGGGAGCACTGAAGCTTTCTTT.

This clonotype was counted many times. This chain links TRBV6-1 with TRBJ1-2; 7 bases agree with TRBD1. Germline CDR1 is MNHNS and CDR2 is SASEGT. V was clipped by 6 bases and J by 4 bases; unmatched bases: 5. The CDR3 runs 13 residues. As DNA, the CDR3 is TGTGCCAGCAGAACACAGGGGACCTATGGCTACACCTTC. It translates to CASRTQGTYGYTF.

Details on this clonotype: This may stem from a read error, because a much larger clone lies one nucleotide away. The rearrangement links TRBV6-1 to TRBJ2-3, with D tentatively TRBD2 (6 bases). The germline gives CDR1 MNHNS, CDR2 SASEGT. The V gene lost 8 bases and the J gene lost 3 bases, with 18 bases spanning the gap. The CDR3 has 15 amino acids. The CDR3 sequence: CASSRRRASTDTQYF. DNA of the CDR3: TGTGCCAGCTCACGACGGAGGGCGAGTACAGATACGCAGTATTTT.

This chain connects TRBV12-3 or TRBV12-4 to TRBJ1-1; a possible D gene is TRBD1 (6 bases). The CDR3 is 14 residues long. Trimming removed 2 bases at V and 10 bases at J, with 17 bases between. CDR3 protein: CASSLTGHGTVAFF. The CDR3 bases are TGTGCCAGCAGTTTAACGGGACACGGCACCGTAGCTTTCTTT.

This clonotype was seen only a few times. The chain uses TRBV7-9 and TRBJ2-2; the match to TRBD1 covers 7 bases. The CDR3 is 13 amino acids. CDR1 and CDR2 from the germline V gene are SEHNR and FQNEAQ (reference sequence). Losses at the gene ends were 2 bases for V and 14 bases for J; bases not matched to a gene: 8. The chain's CDR3 is CASSLSPQGFLFF. CDR3 coding DNA: TGTGCCAGCAGCTTAAGTCCACAGGGGTTCCTGTTTTTT.

This clonotype was counted at least ten times. V usage is TRBV7-9 and J usage is TRBJ2-5; 8 nucleotides align to TRBD2. CDR3 length equals 16 residues. Germline V gene lookup returns CDR1 SEHNR and CDR2 FQNEAQ (reference sequence). V dropped 5 bases and J dropped 4; count of bases not matched to a gene: 12. CDR3 sequence reads: CASSLLTSAEGETQYF. The CDR3 DNA is TGTGCCAGCAGCCTCCTGACTAGCGCGGAGGGAGAGACCCAGTACTTC.